Listed here are 21 T cell receptor beta chains from one sample, sequenced in a study of T cells in localized non-small cell lung cancer. Method: immunoSEQ multiplex PCR; TCRdb's copy keeps in-frame clones and lacks some. The sample includes 28,000 or so clones, 87% of them seen just once. Source: peripheral blood, taken before any cancer treatment. These receptors originate from a male donor aged 60 or over with stage I lung adenocarcinoma.

V and J are TRBV5-1 and TRBJ2-1, with 7 bases aligning to TRBD2. The CDR3 is 12 amino acids. V lost 4 bases and J lost 15; bases outside the gene matches: 10. In germline, CDR1 is SGHRS, CDR2 YFSETQ. The CDR3: CASSPRGEVVFF. The CDR3, as DNA: TGCGCCAGCAGCCCTCGGGGGGAAGTCGTGTTCTTC.

This chain connects TRBV11-2 to TRBJ2-7; a possible D gene is TRBD1 (6 bases). CDR1 and CDR2 from the germline V gene are SGHAT and FQNNGV. V lost 1 base to trimming and J lost 5 bases, with 12 bases between them. The CDR3 spans 14 residues. CDR3: CASSLAPGVNEQYF. The CDR3 bases are TGTGCCAGCAGCTTAGCTCCAGGGGTGAACGAGCAGTACTTC.

The chain couples TRBV6-5 to TRBJ1-1; 9 nucleotides align to TRBD1. This CDR3 spans 15 amino acids. CDR1 is MNHEY and CDR2 is SVGAGI in the germline V gene. The ends lost 3 bases at V and 3 bases at J; junction bases unmatched: 5. As DNA, the CDR3 is TGTGCCAGCAGTTATGGGACAGGGACCTACACTGAAGCTTTCTTT. This codes for CASSYGTGTYTEAFF.

V usage is TRBV19 and J usage is TRBJ2-5, with 7 bases lining up with TRBD1. Trimming at V came to 5 bases and at J to 5 bases, leaving 8 bases not matched to a gene. The CDR3 is 14 amino acids. From germline, CDR1 is LNHDA and CDR2 SQIVND (reference sequence). CDR3 DNA sequence: TGTGCCAGTAGTCCCTTAACAGGGGCGGAGACCCAGTACTTC. It encodes CASSPLTGAETQYF.

This rearrangement joins TRBV9 to TRBJ2-7; D could derive from TRBD1 or TRBD2 (5 bases each). Germline values: CDR1 SGDLS, CDR2 YYNGEE. V was pared by 0 bases and J by 6 bases, with 16 bases between. The CDR3 is 15 residues long. The CDR3 bases are TGTGCCAGCAGCGTAGACTTGGTTGGGGACGGCGAGCAGTACTTC. Protein sequence: CASSVDLVGDGEQYF.

This chain connects TRBV7-2 to TRBJ2-1; TRBD2 matches at 9 bases. The CDR3 is made up of 15 amino acids. Germline V gene sequence: CDR1 SGHTA, CDR2 FQGNSA. V was pared by 3 bases and J by 8 bases, with 8 bases of the junction left unmatched. CDR3 sequence reads: CASSLTAGGQDEQFF. For the CDR3, the DNA is TGTGCCAGCAGCTTGACGGCGGGGGGGCAAGATGAGCAGTTCTTC. The variable domain in full, completed from reference TRBV7-2 and TRBJ2-1, reads GAGVSQSPSNKVTEKGKDVELRCDPISGHTALYWYRQSLGQGLEFLIYFQGNSAPDKSGLPSDRFSAERTGGSVSTLTIQRTQQEDSAVYLCASSLTAGGQDEQFFGPGTRLTVL.

The sample holds a few counts of this clone. The genes are TRBV19 and TRBJ2-7, with TRBD1 matching over 7 bases. The CDR3 spans 14 residues. V dropped 3 bases and J dropped 0; count of bases not matched to a gene: 2. Looked up from germline, CDR1 is LNHDA and CDR2 is SQIVND (reference sequence). CDR3 amino acids: CASSMWTGSYEQYF. CDR3 sequence (DNA): TGTGCCAGTAGTATGTGGACAGGCTCCTACGAGCAGTACTTC.

The rearrangement joins TRBV2 to TRBJ1-6; D uncertain. V lost 6 bases and J 5 bases, leaving 5 bases between the germline ends. This CDR3 has 12 amino acids. Germline V gene sequence: CDR1 SNHLY, CDR2 FYNNEI. Here the CDR3 reads CASRSDNSPLHF. The CDR3 nucleotides read TGTGCCAGCAGGTCGGATAATTCACCCCTCCACTTT.

The rearrangement links TRBV7-9 to TRBJ1-3; 8 bases match TRBD1. The CDR3 sequence is 14 residues long. Germline V gives CDR1 SEHNR, CDR2 FQNEAQ (reference sequence). The V and J ends lost 5 bases and 2 bases, in that order; junction bases with no gene match: 2. Here the CDR3 DNA reads TGTGCCAGCAGCCAACAGGGGGCTGGAAACACCATATATTTT. This translates into CASSQQGAGNTIYF.

This clone appeared once. The rearrangement uses TRBV2 and TRBJ2-6; D is unclear. There are 17 residues in the CDR3. V was cut by 5 bases and J by 1 base, with 15 bases left in between. Germline V gene lookup returns CDR1 SNHLY and CDR2 FYNNEI. CDR3 sequence (DNA): TGTGCCAGCAGTTCACGGACGGTCCTTTCTGGGGCCAACGTCCTGACTTTC. Its protein product is CASSSRTVLSGANVLTF.

V and J are TRBV4-2 and TRBJ1-5; possibly TRBD1 for D (5 bases). V lost 0 bases, J lost 6 bases, and 12 bases lay in between. This CDR3 has 15 amino acids. The germline CDR1 and CDR2 sequences are LGHNA and YNFKEQ. CDR3 nucleotides: TGTGCCAGCAGCCAAGAGGCGGGGCGAGGTCAGCCCCAGCATTTT. Translating gives CASSQEAGRGQPQHF.

The V call is TRBV18, the J call TRBJ2-7; 7 positions match TRBD1. The junction had 0 bases not matched to a gene; V was cut back by 1 base and J by 0 bases. CDR1 and CDR2 from the germline V gene are KGHSH and LQKENI. This CDR3 spans 14 amino acids. In DNA, the CDR3 is TGTGCCAGCTCACCACGGGACAGCTCCTACGAGCAGTACTTC. Translating it yields CASSPRDSSYEQYF.

This chain joins TRBV11-2 and TRBJ2-3, with a weak D call TRBD2 (5 bases). The CDR3 runs to 16 residues. V shed 1 base and J shed 6 bases, with 17 bases lying between them. Germline V gives CDR1 SGHAT, CDR2 FQNNGV. The DNA of the CDR3 is TGTGCCAGCAGCTTAGGAAGCGGACCCGGTTGGGATACGCAGTATTTT. This gives the protein CASSLGSGPGWDTQYF.

The table lists this clone with a count of one. The chain carries TRBV28 and TRBJ1-1, with a possible D match to TRBD1 (6 bases). CDR1 and CDR2 from the germline V gene are MDHEN and SYDVKM. There are 13 residues in the CDR3. Trimming stripped 7 bases from V and 4 bases from J, with 13 bases between. The chain's CDR3 is CASTTGFGTEAFF. The CDR3 DNA follows: TGTGCCAGCACCACAGGGTTCGGCACTGAAGCTTTCTTT.

The V call is TRBV6-6, the J call TRBJ1-2; the D gene is possibly TRBD1 (6 bases). Germline values: CDR1 MNHNY, CDR2 SVGAGI (reference sequence). The CDR3 contains 16 residues. V lost 0 bases to trimming and J lost 4 bases, with 15 bases between them. The CDR3 nucleotides read TGTGCCAGCAGTTACTCGGCGCGGGGGGCTGGCTATGGCTACACCTTC. Its protein product is CASSYSARGAGYGYTF.

The V and J genes are TRBV20-1 and TRBJ1-2; no definite D call. This CDR3 comprises 10 residues. V lost 3 bases and J lost 5, with 4 bases in between. Germline V gene sequence: CDR1 DFQATT, CDR2 SNEGSKA (reference sequence). The CDR3 nucleotides are TGCAGTGCTAGGAGGTATGGCTACACCTTC. Its protein is CSARRYGYTF.

The rearrangement uses TRBV6-1 and TRBJ1-1; D uncertain. The CDR3 contains 11 residues. The V and J ends lost 5 bases and 2 bases respectively, with 3 bases between them. The germline CDR1 and CDR2 sequences are MNHNS and SASEGT. The CDR3 reads CASSSNTEAFF. The CDR3 DNA is TGTGCCAGCAGTTCTAACACTGAAGCTTTCTTT.

The chain employs TRBV19 and TRBJ1-2; 8 positions agree with TRBD1. This CDR3 region has 15 residues. The V gene end was trimmed by 3 bases and the J gene end by 8 bases; junction bases not matched to a gene: 11. Germline lookup yields CDR1 LNHDA and CDR2 SQIVND (reference sequence). Here the CDR3 reads CASSIFLGQGRGYTF. The CDR3 nucleotides are TGTGCCAGTAGTATTTTTCTCGGACAGGGCCGAGGCTACACCTTC.

V usage is TRBV5-5 and J usage is TRBJ2-3, with 7 bases that match TRBD1. The V and J ends lost 3 bases and 1 base, in that order; junction bases with no gene match: 11. Germline CDR1 reads SGHKS; CDR2 reads YYEKEE (reference sequence). The CDR3 has 17 amino acids. This CDR3 is CASSSTTGFGGTDTQYF. In DNA form, the CDR3 reads TGTGCCAGCAGCTCGACGACAGGGTTCGGGGGCACAGATACGCAGTATTTT. The full variable domain, rest sourced from reference TRBV5-5 and TRBJ2-3, is DAGVTQSPTHLIKTRGQQVTLRCSPISGHKSVSWYQQVLGQGPQFIFQYYEKEERGRGNFPDRFSARQFPNYSSELNVNALLLGDSALYLCASSSTTGFGGTDTQYFGPGTRLTVL.

V is TRBV5-3 and J is TRBJ2-7; 8 bases fit TRBD1. TRBV5-3 is labeled an ORF, and its function is uncertain. Germline trimming cut 4 bases from V and 2 bases from J; bases unmatched to any gene: 11. This CDR3 is built from 16 residues. The CDR3 here is CARSGDFRQGTYEQYF. The CDR3 coding sequence is TGTGCCAGAAGCGGGGACTTTCGACAGGGGACCTACGAGCAGTACTTC.

The chain recombines TRBV30 with TRBJ2-3; possibly TRBD1 for D (7 bases). Per germline, CDR1 GTSNPN and CDR2 SVGIG (reference sequence). The CDR3 sequence is 17 residues long. Trimming removed 0 bases at V and 5 bases at J, with 21 bases between. CDR3 nucleotides: TGTGCCTGGAGTGTTCTTACCGTTGGGCAGGGGGGAGATACGCAGTATTTT. As protein: CAWSVLTVGQGGDTQYF.